One sample yielded the 25 T cell receptor beta chains listed below, sequenced in a study of shared clonotypes between healthy human individuals. TCRdb keeps only in-frame clones here, not all; method: immunoSEQ multiplex PCR. Here the sample spans some 1,400,000 clones, roughly 96% being singletons. The sequencing sample was made of naive CD4+ T cells sorted from blood. Stated subset: CD45RA+ positively selected. The receptors here all came from a man aged 25-45 years in good health.

The J gene is TRBJ2-3, the V gene TRBV19, with 9 bases aligning to TRBD1. This CDR3 spans 17 amino acids. Germline V lookup: CDR1 LNHDA, CDR2 SQIVND (reference sequence). V trimming: 8 bases; J trimming: 3 bases; junction bases outside the gene matches: 15. The CDR3 region has the DNA TGTGCCAGTTGCCTCGGGGGCGGGACAGGGAGTACAGATACGCAGTATTTT. It specifies CASCLGGGTGSTDTQYF.

Of note for this clone: The same CDR3 also results from other DNA sequences found in this sample. The V and J genes are TRBV20-1 and TRBJ1-5; D unresolved. This CDR3 is built from 11 residues. Trimming shortened V by 2 bases and J by 5 bases, and 4 bases separated the two germline ends. Germline CDR1 and CDR2: DFQATT and SNEGSKA (reference sequence). CDR3 nucleotides: TGCAGTGCTAGAAAGGATCAGCCCCAGCATTTT. Translating it yields CSARKDQPQHF.

The genes are TRBV9 and TRBJ2-2; 12 bases match TRBD2. With V trimmed by 0 bases and J by 5 bases, 5 bases remained unmatched. This CDR3 has 17 amino acids. From germline, CDR1 is SGDLS and CDR2 YYNGEE. As DNA, the CDR3 is TGTGCCAGCAGCGTAGTACGGCTAGCGGGAGGGACCGGGGAGCTGTTTTTT. Translated, it gives CASSVVRLAGGTGELFF.

On this clone: The identical CDR3 is also encoded by other nucleotide sequences in the sample. The rearrangement uses TRBV6-6 and TRBJ2-7; TRBD1 aligns across 7 bases. V was pared by 6 bases and J by 1 base, with 0 bases of the junction left unmatched. The CDR3 covers 12 residues. CDR1 is MNHNY and CDR2 is SVGAGI in the germline V gene (reference sequence). The CDR3 is CASRQGSYEQYF. CDR3 bases: TGTGCCAGCAGACAGGGGTCCTACGAGCAGTACTTC.

The chain uses TRBV28 and TRBJ2-1; no definite D call. The V end lost 6 bases, the J end lost 2 bases, and 14 bases lay between the germline ends. Per the germline V gene, CDR1 is MDHEN and CDR2 is SYDVKM. This CDR3 contains 15 residues. The CDR3 reads CASSSPTGPYNEQFF. The CDR3, as DNA: TGTGCCAGCAGCAGCCCCACCGGCCCCTACAATGAGCAGTTCTTC.

This clone was seen just once. The J gene is TRBJ2-1, the V gene TRBV5-5; 7 bases map to TRBD2. The J segment lost 5 bases and the V segment lost 0 bases, leaving 5 bases of the junction unmatched. The CDR3 runs to 15 residues. Germline CDR1 SGHKS, CDR2 YYEKEE (reference sequence). CDR3 sequence: CASSLVGRAHNEQFF. The CDR3 nucleotides read TGTGCCAGCAGCTTGGTTGGGAGGGCCCACAATGAGCAGTTCTTC.

This clone was detected only once. The chain couples TRBV4-1 to TRBJ2-1; TRBD2 might be the D (6 bases). This CDR3 has 21 residues. Trimming removed 2 bases at V and 0 bases at J, with 26 bases between. The V gene's germline CDR1 is MGHRA and CDR2 YSYEKL. This CDR3 is CASSQYLASQEVGSSYNEQFF. In DNA form, the CDR3 reads TGCGCCAGCAGCCAATATCTAGCTAGCCAGGAAGTCGGGAGCTCCTACAATGAGCAGTTCTTC.

This clone was detected once. The V and J genes are TRBV6-1 and TRBJ2-3, with D perhaps TRBD1 (5 bases). The CDR3 covers 13 residues. Deletions cut 1 base from V and 6 bases from J, with 8 bases between. The V gene's germline CDR1 is MNHNS and CDR2 SASEGT. CDR3 nucleotide sequence: TGTGCCAGCAGTGAAGAAAGGGGCGATACGCAGTATTTT. This gives the protein CASSEERGDTQYF.

The count of this clone is one. The chain employs TRBV5-5 and TRBJ1-1; 8 nucleotides match TRBD1. Per the germline V gene, CDR1 is SGHKS and CDR2 is YYEKEE (reference sequence). The CDR3 spans 13 residues. With 5 bases clipped from V and 4 bases from J, the junction kept 4 bases outside the gene matches. CDR3 amino acids: CASRYQGATEAFF. CDR3 in DNA: TGTGCCAGCAGGTATCAGGGGGCCACTGAAGCTTTCTTT. Together with reference TRBV5-5 and TRBJ1-1, the CDR3 gives the full variable domain: DAGVTQSPTHLIKTRGQQVTLRCSPISGHKSVSWYQQVLGQGPQFIFQYYEKEERGRGNFPDRFSARQFPNYSSELNVNALLLGDSALYLCASRYQGATEAFFGQGTRLTVV.

The J gene is TRBJ2-2, the V gene TRBV2, with 16 bases identical to TRBD2. The CDR3 covers 17 residues. Germline CDR1 and CDR2: SNHLY and FYNNEI. Trimming cost V 7 bases and J 6 bases; bases outside gene matches: 8. The CDR3 loop is CASTGRGLAGGSGELFF. The CDR3 DNA is TGTGCCAGCACCGGAAGGGGACTAGCGGGAGGGTCCGGGGAGCTGTTTTTT. The variable domain in full, completed from reference TRBV2 and TRBJ2-2, reads EPEVTQTPSHQVTQMGQEVILRCVPISNHLYFYWYRQILGQKVEFLVSFYNNEISEKSEIFDDQFSVERPDGSNFTLKIRSTKLEDSAMYFCASTGRGLAGGSGELFFGEGSRLTVL.

The chain combines TRBV11-3 with TRBJ2-5; D is possibly TRBD1 or TRBD2 (5 bases each). The CDR3 contains 14 residues. Looked up from germline, CDR1 is SGHNT and CDR2 is YENEEA. V shed 1 base and J shed 0 bases, with 6 bases lying between them. The CDR3 loop is CASSLGGYQETQYF. CDR3 coding DNA: TGTGCCAGCAGCTTAGGGGGGTACCAAGAGACCCAGTACTTC.

The chain has TRBV10-3 and TRBJ1-2, with D unclear. The CDR3 has 14 amino acids. Germline CDR1 ENHRY, CDR2 SYGVKD. Between the trimmed V and J ends, which lost 2 bases and 0 bases, there was a span of 7 bases. Written as DNA, the CDR3 is TGTGCCATCAGTGAGGGTACTACTAACTATGGCTACACCTTC. It is translated as CAISEGTTNYGYTF.

The chain is built from TRBV5-1 and TRBJ2-1; D assignment may be TRBD1 or TRBD2 (5 bases each). There are 13 residues in the CDR3. Germline loops: CDR1 SGHRS, CDR2 YFSETQ. V gave up 5 bases and J gave up 4 bases, with 10 bases separating them. Written as DNA, the CDR3 is TGCGCCAGCAGGATCAGGGAGTACAATGAGCAGTTCTTC. Its protein is CASRIREYNEQFF.

The chain has TRBV5-1 and TRBJ1-1; possibly TRBD1 for D (6 bases). Trimming pared 4 bases from V and 1 base from J, leaving 14 bases between. This CDR3 region has 15 residues. Germline values: CDR1 SGHRS, CDR2 YFSETQ. This CDR3 reads CASSRIGQRNTEAFF. The CDR3 DNA reads as TGCGCCAGCAGCCGAATCGGACAGAGGAACACTGAAGCTTTCTTT.

This chain links TRBV7-9 with TRBJ2-3; D is ambiguous. V lost 1 base and J 5 bases, leaving 7 bases between the germline ends. Germline CDR1 and CDR2: SEHNR and FQNEAQ (reference sequence). This CDR3 has 13 amino acids. Here the CDR3 DNA reads TGTGCCAGCAGCTTAGTTTCGAGAGATACGCAGTATTTT. Its protein is CASSLVSRDTQYF.

The chain recombines TRBV6-5 with TRBJ2-7; 10 nucleotides align to TRBD2. V lost 6 bases to trimming and J lost 3 bases; unmatched junction nucleotides: 8. CDR3 length equals 15 residues. Germline loops: CDR1 MNHEY, CDR2 SVGAGI. The CDR3 DNA reads TGTGCCAGCAGACGATCTAGCGGGAGTAACTACGAGCAGTACTTC. It yields the protein CASRRSSGSNYEQYF.

The V gene is TRBV30, the J gene TRBJ2-7; D is perhaps TRBD2 (5 bases). V shed 4 bases and J shed 3 bases, with 19 bases lying between them. Germline-derived CDR1 and CDR2 are GTSNPN and SVGIG (reference sequence). There are 15 residues in the CDR3. CDR3 in DNA: TGTGCCTGGAAGGCGGGCAGTAAGGCTTACTACGAGCAGTACTTC. It encodes CAWKAGSKAYYEQYF. The whole variable domain, filled in from reference TRBV30 and TRBJ2-7, reads SQTIHQWPATLVQPVGSPLSLECTVEGTSNPNLYWYRQAAGRGLQLLFYSVGIGQISSEVPQNLSASRPQDRQFILSSKKLLLSDSGFYLCAWKAGSKAYYEQYFGPGTRLTVT.

Worth noting for this clone: Additional DNA sequences in this sample encode the identical CDR3. The gene calls are TRBV11-2 and TRBJ2-3; maybe TRBD2 (6 bases). Germline V gene data show CDR1 as SGHAT and CDR2 as FQNNGV. The CDR3 is made up of 14 amino acids. The V gene lost 4 bases and the J gene lost 1 base, with 9 bases spanning the gap. The CDR3 protein is CASSSGVRTDTQYF. CDR3 nucleotides: TGTGCCAGCAGCTCGGGAGTCCGCACAGATACGCAGTATTTT. The variable domain in full, completed from reference TRBV11-2 and TRBJ2-3, reads EAGVAQSPRYKIIEKRQSVAFWCNPISGHATLYWYQQILGQGPKLLIQFQNNGVVDDSQLPKDRFSAERLKGVDSTLKIQPAKLEDSAVYLCASSSGVRTDTQYFGPGTRLTVL.

The CDR3 reads CASSLQGAWGNTIYF. DNA for the CDR3: TGTGCCAGCAGCTTGCAGGGGGCTTGGGGAAACACCATATATTTT. This chain connects TRBV11-2 to TRBJ1-3; 8 bases line up with TRBD1. V lost 3 bases, J lost 4 bases, and 5 bases stayed unmatched. The germline gives CDR1 SGHAT, CDR2 FQNNGV. The CDR3 totals 15 residues.

The chain has TRBV14 and TRBJ2-1; D not resolved. Looked up from germline, CDR1 is SGHDN and CDR2 is FVKESK. The CDR3 consists of 14 residues. The V end lost 1 base, the J end lost 4 bases, and 8 bases lay between the germline ends. The chain's CDR3 is CASSQVGIYNEQFF. The DNA of the CDR3 is TGTGCCAGCAGCCAAGTGGGAATATACAATGAGCAGTTCTTC.

The rearrangement uses TRBV11-2 and TRBJ1-4, with 9 bases aligning to TRBD1. V was clipped by 5 bases and J by 8 bases; unmatched bases: 9. Germline lookup yields CDR1 SGHAT and CDR2 FQNNGV. CDR3 length: 15 amino acids. The CDR3 DNA reads as TGTGCCAGCAGCCCCCTTGGGACAGGGAAGGAAAAACTGTTTTTT. It encodes CASSPLGTGKEKLFF.

This CDR3 reads CASSPIRGYRGSYEQYF. CDR3 sequence (DNA): TGTGCCAGCAGCCCCATTAGGGGGTACAGGGGCTCCTACGAGCAGTACTTC. This sequence joins TRBV7-9 and TRBJ2-7, with TRBD1 matching 7 bases. CDR3 length equals 17 residues. Trimming at V came to 5 bases and at J to 0 bases, leaving 13 bases not matched to a gene. CDR1 and CDR2 (germline): SEHNR, FQNEAQ (reference sequence).

The chain uses TRBV20-1 and TRBJ1-1; D is unclear. The CDR3 consists of 11 residues. Per the germline V gene, CDR1 is DFQATT and CDR2 is SNEGSKA (reference sequence). V was trimmed by 5 bases and J by 4 bases, leaving 8 bases between them. CDR3 loop: CSASTPTEAFF. CDR3 DNA: TGCAGTGCTTCGACACCCACTGAAGCTTTCTTT.

The chain employs TRBV7-3 and TRBJ2-7; possible D gene TRBD1, 5 bases. The CDR3 spans 13 residues. CDR1 and CDR2 (germline): SGHTA, FQGTGA. Trimming left V 5 bases short and J 3 bases short, with 11 bases between. CDR3: CASSPDNRYEQYF. The CDR3 DNA is TGTGCCAGCAGCCCGGACAACCGCTACGAGCAGTACTTC.

J is TRBJ2-7 and V is TRBV7-3; 7 bases line up with TRBD1. Losses at the gene ends were 1 base for V and 6 bases for J; bases not matched to a gene: 3. The CDR3 has 13 amino acids. Germline CDR1 and CDR2: SGHTA and FQGTGA. The CDR3, as DNA: TGTGCCAGCAGCTTAAGACAGGGTGGCGAGCAGTACTTC. Residues: CASSLRQGGEQYF.